The rows below give T cell receptor beta chains drawn from one sample of a study of blood T cell repertoires in COVID-19. Here immunoSEQ multiplex PCR was the method, and the copy in TCRdb shows in-frame clones only, minus some. The sample records 70,000 to 100,000 clones, around 90% being singletons. Sequenced input: peripheral blood. Every receptor here comes from a human donor in a cohort sampled during active COVID-19. Both conserved end residues are part of each CDR3. D genes are given only for firm matches. Size tells how often a clone was seen (once, few, many) or the class of an expanded clone, and some rows leave it out.

j_gene | abundance | v_gene | d_gene | CDR3aa | CDR3nt
TRBJ1-3 | few | TRBV19 | TRBD1 | CASSMGQGRTGNTIYF | TGTGCCAGTAGTATGGGACAGGGAAGGACTGGAAACACCATATATTTT
TRBJ1-6 | . | TRBV2 | . | CASSGEADSPLHF | TGTGCCAGCAGTGGGGAGGCGGATTCACCCCTCCACTTT
TRBJ2-1 | . | TRBV14 | TRBD2 | CASSLLAGVSYNEQFF | TGTGCCAGCAGCCTATTAGCGGGAGTATCCTACAATGAGCAGTTCTTC
TRBJ1-2 | once | TRBV10-3 | TRBD1 | CAISPGQEYGYTF | TGTGCCATCAGCCCCGGACAGGAATATGGCTACACCTTC
TRBJ2-3 | . | TRBV6-2/TRBV6-3 | TRBD2 | CASGQFGRDADTQYF | TGTGCCAGCGGCCAATTCGGGAGGGACGCAGATACGCAGTATTTT
TRBJ2-3 | once | TRBV5-5 | TRBD1 | CASSRRDSGDTQYF | TGTGCCAGCAGCCGCAGGGACAGTGGTGATACGCAGTATTTT
TRBJ2-5 | . | TRBV2 | . | CASSVRQETQYF | TGTGCCAGCAGTGTTCGGCAAGAGACCCAGTACTTC
TRBJ1-3 | once | TRBV18 | . | CASSPLRDTNSGNTIYF | TGTGCCAGCTCACCACTCCGGGACACTAACTCTGGAAACACCATATATTTT
TRBJ2-1 | . | TRBV5-1 | . | CASRQDYSEQFF | TGCGCCAGCAGACAGGACTACAGCGAGCAGTTCTTC
TRBJ2-3 | . | TRBV2 | TRBD2 | CASRGGGGTDTQYF | TGTGCCAGCAGAGGCGGGGGGGGGACAGATACGCAGTATTTT
TRBJ1-3 | . | TRBV5-6 | . | CASRDGGWSGNTIYF | TGTGCCAGCAGGGATGGGGGCTGGTCTGGAAACACCATATATTTT
TRBJ1-2 | . | TRBV4-1 | TRBD1 | CASSRVTGGGGYGYTF | TGCGCCAGCAGCCGAGTTACAGGGGGAGGTGGCTATGGCTACACCTTC
TRBJ2-2 | once | TRBV9 | . | CASSKAQGANTGELFF | TGTGCCAGCAGCAAGGCACAGGGCGCGAACACCGGGGAGCTGTTTTTT